This section outlines one T cell receptor (beta chain) sequence together with its context. No cognate antigen has been identified for it. No quality values exist for individual bases; no much larger clone is one base distant. The sample comes from a study of control samples from healthy donors and cancer patients (TCRdb year 2020). V loses 3 bases of germline sequence and J loses 4 bases, and the interval between the two ends is 9 bases. Taken from cysteine to phenylalanine, the CDR3 has 13 residues. Only CDR3 DNA remains: 39 bases, in frame from the first base. The library was prepared using the immunoSEQ multiplex PCR assay. This is the immuneACCESS table as TCRdb keeps it, with only in-frame sequences that have V and J called. A part of the clones is gone; compared with another copy, unresolved V genes explain less than half, and the rest is unexplained. For this sample the table gives about 100,000 clones, of which roughly 87% were detected only once. The top ten clonotypes cover 18% of the sample.

The chain links TRBV12-3 or TRBV12-4 with TRBJ2-5; TRBD1 is perhaps the D gene, given 5 matching bases. The receptor was derived from a woman aged 50 to 60 in good health. Sample: blood. Here the CDR3 is given as CASSLFRAETQYF. The sequenced DNA is TGTGCCAGCAGTTTGTTCAGGGCAGAGACCCAGTACTTC.